Reported below is one TCR beta chain. Antigen unknown. Compared with germline, one end of the junction differs, possibly owing to a read error. The CDR3 totals 12 residues. The germline V gene encodes CDR1 SGHAT and CDR2 FQNNGV. Sequencing used immunoSEQ multiplex PCR; TCRdb keeps in-frame clones, though not all of them. The sample yields over 75,000 clones, approximately 90% seen once. The data were obtained in a study of graft-versus-host responses after intestinal transplantation. The rearrangement uses TRBV11-2 and TRBJ2-7, with TRBD1 identical over 10 bases. Source: unstimulated CD8+ T cells sorted from spleen or lymph node cells, taken before transplant. The TCR sequence derives from a human donor who was the organ donor for an intestinal transplant. As DNA, the CDR3 is TGTGCCAGCAGCTTAGGCGGGACAGGGGAAAACTTC. Its protein product is CASSLGGTGENF.